Following are 9 T cell receptor beta chains from one sample sequenced in a study of CD8+CD57+ T cells in acquired aplastic anemia. Sequenced patients had shown CD8+CD57+ cell expansion by flow cytometry. Genomic DNA acted as the template from which TCR beta VDJ combination and CDR3 sequence profiling were carried out. TCRdb reprocessed the reads via MiXCR and lists one record per CDR3 protein. The sample holds just over 150,000 distinct CDR3 sequences, roughly 50% seen once. The material sequenced was sorted CD4+, CD8+, or CD8+CD57+ T cells (not recorded which) from PBMCs. All receptors derive from a human donor with aplastic anemia.

The genes are TRBV20-1 and TRBJ1-5; D is ambiguous. Trimming left V 7 bases short and J 6 bases short, with 13 bases between. The CDR3 spans 12 residues. Germline CDR1 is DFQATT and CDR2 is SNEGSKA (reference sequence). The CDR3 spells CSVWTRGQPQHF. The CDR3 DNA reads TGCAGTGTTTGGACCCGAGGTCAGCCCCAGCATTTT.

This clonotype was recorded a few times. At one boundary the junction diverges from the germline segment, which might be a read error. The chain is built from TRBV6-1 and TRBJ1-2; no clear D gene. This CDR3 has 9 amino acids. The germline CDR1 and CDR2 sequences are MNHNS and SASEGT. The CDR3 DNA sequence: TGTGCCAGCAGTGGGGTCCAAAACTTC. This translates into CASSGVQNF.

As to this clonotype: One end of the junction fails to match germline, which may point to a read error. The rearrangement links TRBV5-1 to TRBJ2-7; 7 nucleotides agree with TRBD2. The CDR3 loop spans 14 amino acids. Germline V gene sequence: CDR1 SGHRS, CDR2 YFSETQ. CDR3 loop: CASSLGGGPNERYF. CDR3 nucleotides: TGCGCCAGCAGCCTCGGGGGAGGGCCCAACGAGCGGTACTTC.

The chain recombines TRBV30 with TRBJ2-2; D is ambiguous. Germline lookup yields CDR1 GTSNPN and CDR2 SVGIG (reference sequence). The CDR3 sequence is 13 residues long. Trimming removed 4 bases from V and 1 base from J, with 7 bases in between. The CDR3 DNA is TGTGCCTGGAATGCAGGGAACACCGGGGAGCTGTTTTTT. This sequence encodes CAWNAGNTGELFF.

This clonotype has a single count. The rearrangement links TRBV2 to TRBJ2-7; 7 nucleotides match TRBD1. CDR1 and CDR2 (germline): SNHLY, FYNNEI. The CDR3 runs 14 residues. V shed 9 bases, J shed 2 bases, and the junction held 10 bases outside the gene matches. Written as DNA, the CDR3 is TGTGCCAGAGCACACACGACAGGGACCTACGAGCAGTACTTC. It encodes CARAHTTGTYEQYF.

This chain connects TRBV5-1 to TRBJ1-3; a weak D match, TRBD1 (5 bases). The CDR3 covers 14 residues. V was shortened by 3 bases and J by 4 bases, with 11 bases between the two germline ends. CDR1 is SGHRS, CDR2 YFSETQ, per germline. The DNA for the CDR3 is TGCGCCAGCAGCTCGGCGGGACGCGGAAACACCATATATTTT. Its protein is CASSSAGRGNTIYF.

This clonotype was counted only a few times. Germline and junction disagree at one end, which may indicate a read error. The chain carries TRBV6-2 or TRBV6-3 and TRBJ2-7; D ambiguous. This CDR3 has 13 residues. Per germline, CDR1 MNHEY and CDR2 SVGEGT. The CDR3 DNA reads TGTGCCAGCGAGGTTACCCACGACCACGAGCAGTGCTTC. The encoded protein is CASEVTHDHEQCF.

This clonotype was counted at least ten times. This may arise from a read error, as a much more abundant clone is one base away. CDR3 sequence: CASSPGTDYEQYF. CDR3 bases: TGTGCCAGCAGCCCCGGGACAGACTACGAGCAGTACTTC. The V and J genes are TRBV7-9 and TRBJ2-7; 7 bases align to TRBD1. The CDR3 is 13 residues long. Germline CDR1 is SEHNR and CDR2 is FQNEAQ (reference sequence). The V gene end was trimmed by 5 bases and the J gene end by 3 bases; junction bases not matched to a gene: 4.

This clonotype was found many times. The V gene is TRBV11-3, the J gene TRBJ2-2; 7 bases line up with TRBD1. Unmatched junction bases numbered 5, after V lost 0 bases and J lost 7 bases. The CDR3 loop spans 15 amino acids. Germline-derived CDR1 and CDR2 are SGHNT and YENEEA. The CDR3: CASSLEQGRVGELFF. The CDR3 DNA sequence: TGTGCCAGCAGCTTAGAACAGGGGAGAGTCGGGGAGCTGTTTTTT.